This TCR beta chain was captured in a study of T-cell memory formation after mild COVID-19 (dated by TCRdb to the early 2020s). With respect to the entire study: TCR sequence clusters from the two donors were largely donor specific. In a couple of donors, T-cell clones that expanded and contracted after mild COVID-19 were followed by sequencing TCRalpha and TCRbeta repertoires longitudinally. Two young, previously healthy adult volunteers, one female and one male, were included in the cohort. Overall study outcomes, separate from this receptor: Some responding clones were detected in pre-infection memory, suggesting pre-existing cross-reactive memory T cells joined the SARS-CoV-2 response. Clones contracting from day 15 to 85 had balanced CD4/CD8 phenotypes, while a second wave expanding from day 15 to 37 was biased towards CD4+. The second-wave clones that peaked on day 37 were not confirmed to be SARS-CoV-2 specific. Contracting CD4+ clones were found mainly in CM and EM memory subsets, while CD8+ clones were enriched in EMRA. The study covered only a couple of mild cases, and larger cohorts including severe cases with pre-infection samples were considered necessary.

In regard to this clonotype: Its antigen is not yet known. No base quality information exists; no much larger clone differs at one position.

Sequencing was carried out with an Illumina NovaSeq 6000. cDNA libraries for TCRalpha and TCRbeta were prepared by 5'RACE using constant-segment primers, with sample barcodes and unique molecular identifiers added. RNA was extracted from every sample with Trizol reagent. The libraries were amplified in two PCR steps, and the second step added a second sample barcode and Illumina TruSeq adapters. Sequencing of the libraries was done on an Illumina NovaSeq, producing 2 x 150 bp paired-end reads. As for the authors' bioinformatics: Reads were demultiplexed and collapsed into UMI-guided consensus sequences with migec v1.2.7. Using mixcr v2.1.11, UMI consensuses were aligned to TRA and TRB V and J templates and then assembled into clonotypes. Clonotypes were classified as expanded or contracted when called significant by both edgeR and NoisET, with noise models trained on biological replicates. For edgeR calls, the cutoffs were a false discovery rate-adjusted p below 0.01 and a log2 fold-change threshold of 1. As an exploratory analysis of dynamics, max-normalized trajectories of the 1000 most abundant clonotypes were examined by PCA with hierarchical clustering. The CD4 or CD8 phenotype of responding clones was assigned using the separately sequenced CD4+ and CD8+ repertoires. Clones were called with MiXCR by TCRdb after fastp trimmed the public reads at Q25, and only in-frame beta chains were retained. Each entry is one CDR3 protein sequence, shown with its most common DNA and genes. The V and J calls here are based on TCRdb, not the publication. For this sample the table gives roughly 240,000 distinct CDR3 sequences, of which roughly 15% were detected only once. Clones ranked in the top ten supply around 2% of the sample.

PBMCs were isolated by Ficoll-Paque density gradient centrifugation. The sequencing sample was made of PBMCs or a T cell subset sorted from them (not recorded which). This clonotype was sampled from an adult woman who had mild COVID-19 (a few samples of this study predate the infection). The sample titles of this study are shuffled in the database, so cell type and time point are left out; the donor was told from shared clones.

The nucleotide sequence reads TGTGCCACCAGCAGAGGCCTGGACAGGGGAGCTAACTATGGCTACACCTTC. Its amino acids are CATSRGLDRGANYGYTF. The chain is assembled from TRBV15 and TRBJ1-2, with 9 junctional bases fitting TRBD1. The CDR3 numbers 17 residues from cysteine through phenylalanine. The retained sequence is limited to the CDR3, 51 bases, with the frame set at the first base. The germline V gene (reference sequence) specifies LNHNV as CDR1 and YYDKDF as CDR2. V lost 1 base and J lost 0 bases, and the count of bases not matched to a germline gene is 6.